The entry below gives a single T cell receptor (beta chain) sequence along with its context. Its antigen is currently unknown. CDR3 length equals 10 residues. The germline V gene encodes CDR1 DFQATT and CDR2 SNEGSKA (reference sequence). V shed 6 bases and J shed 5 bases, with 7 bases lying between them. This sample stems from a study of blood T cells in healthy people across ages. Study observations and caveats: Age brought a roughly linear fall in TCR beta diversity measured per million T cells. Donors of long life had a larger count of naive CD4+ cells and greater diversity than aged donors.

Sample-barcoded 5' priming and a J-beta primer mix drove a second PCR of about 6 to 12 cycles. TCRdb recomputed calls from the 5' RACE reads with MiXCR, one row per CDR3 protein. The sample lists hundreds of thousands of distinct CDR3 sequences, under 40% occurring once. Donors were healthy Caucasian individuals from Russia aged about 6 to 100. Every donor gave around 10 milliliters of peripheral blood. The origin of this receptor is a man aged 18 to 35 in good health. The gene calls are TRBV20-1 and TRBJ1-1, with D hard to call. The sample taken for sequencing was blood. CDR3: CSAAGTEAFF. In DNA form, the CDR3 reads TGCAGTGCGGCAGGTACTGAAGCTTTCTTT.